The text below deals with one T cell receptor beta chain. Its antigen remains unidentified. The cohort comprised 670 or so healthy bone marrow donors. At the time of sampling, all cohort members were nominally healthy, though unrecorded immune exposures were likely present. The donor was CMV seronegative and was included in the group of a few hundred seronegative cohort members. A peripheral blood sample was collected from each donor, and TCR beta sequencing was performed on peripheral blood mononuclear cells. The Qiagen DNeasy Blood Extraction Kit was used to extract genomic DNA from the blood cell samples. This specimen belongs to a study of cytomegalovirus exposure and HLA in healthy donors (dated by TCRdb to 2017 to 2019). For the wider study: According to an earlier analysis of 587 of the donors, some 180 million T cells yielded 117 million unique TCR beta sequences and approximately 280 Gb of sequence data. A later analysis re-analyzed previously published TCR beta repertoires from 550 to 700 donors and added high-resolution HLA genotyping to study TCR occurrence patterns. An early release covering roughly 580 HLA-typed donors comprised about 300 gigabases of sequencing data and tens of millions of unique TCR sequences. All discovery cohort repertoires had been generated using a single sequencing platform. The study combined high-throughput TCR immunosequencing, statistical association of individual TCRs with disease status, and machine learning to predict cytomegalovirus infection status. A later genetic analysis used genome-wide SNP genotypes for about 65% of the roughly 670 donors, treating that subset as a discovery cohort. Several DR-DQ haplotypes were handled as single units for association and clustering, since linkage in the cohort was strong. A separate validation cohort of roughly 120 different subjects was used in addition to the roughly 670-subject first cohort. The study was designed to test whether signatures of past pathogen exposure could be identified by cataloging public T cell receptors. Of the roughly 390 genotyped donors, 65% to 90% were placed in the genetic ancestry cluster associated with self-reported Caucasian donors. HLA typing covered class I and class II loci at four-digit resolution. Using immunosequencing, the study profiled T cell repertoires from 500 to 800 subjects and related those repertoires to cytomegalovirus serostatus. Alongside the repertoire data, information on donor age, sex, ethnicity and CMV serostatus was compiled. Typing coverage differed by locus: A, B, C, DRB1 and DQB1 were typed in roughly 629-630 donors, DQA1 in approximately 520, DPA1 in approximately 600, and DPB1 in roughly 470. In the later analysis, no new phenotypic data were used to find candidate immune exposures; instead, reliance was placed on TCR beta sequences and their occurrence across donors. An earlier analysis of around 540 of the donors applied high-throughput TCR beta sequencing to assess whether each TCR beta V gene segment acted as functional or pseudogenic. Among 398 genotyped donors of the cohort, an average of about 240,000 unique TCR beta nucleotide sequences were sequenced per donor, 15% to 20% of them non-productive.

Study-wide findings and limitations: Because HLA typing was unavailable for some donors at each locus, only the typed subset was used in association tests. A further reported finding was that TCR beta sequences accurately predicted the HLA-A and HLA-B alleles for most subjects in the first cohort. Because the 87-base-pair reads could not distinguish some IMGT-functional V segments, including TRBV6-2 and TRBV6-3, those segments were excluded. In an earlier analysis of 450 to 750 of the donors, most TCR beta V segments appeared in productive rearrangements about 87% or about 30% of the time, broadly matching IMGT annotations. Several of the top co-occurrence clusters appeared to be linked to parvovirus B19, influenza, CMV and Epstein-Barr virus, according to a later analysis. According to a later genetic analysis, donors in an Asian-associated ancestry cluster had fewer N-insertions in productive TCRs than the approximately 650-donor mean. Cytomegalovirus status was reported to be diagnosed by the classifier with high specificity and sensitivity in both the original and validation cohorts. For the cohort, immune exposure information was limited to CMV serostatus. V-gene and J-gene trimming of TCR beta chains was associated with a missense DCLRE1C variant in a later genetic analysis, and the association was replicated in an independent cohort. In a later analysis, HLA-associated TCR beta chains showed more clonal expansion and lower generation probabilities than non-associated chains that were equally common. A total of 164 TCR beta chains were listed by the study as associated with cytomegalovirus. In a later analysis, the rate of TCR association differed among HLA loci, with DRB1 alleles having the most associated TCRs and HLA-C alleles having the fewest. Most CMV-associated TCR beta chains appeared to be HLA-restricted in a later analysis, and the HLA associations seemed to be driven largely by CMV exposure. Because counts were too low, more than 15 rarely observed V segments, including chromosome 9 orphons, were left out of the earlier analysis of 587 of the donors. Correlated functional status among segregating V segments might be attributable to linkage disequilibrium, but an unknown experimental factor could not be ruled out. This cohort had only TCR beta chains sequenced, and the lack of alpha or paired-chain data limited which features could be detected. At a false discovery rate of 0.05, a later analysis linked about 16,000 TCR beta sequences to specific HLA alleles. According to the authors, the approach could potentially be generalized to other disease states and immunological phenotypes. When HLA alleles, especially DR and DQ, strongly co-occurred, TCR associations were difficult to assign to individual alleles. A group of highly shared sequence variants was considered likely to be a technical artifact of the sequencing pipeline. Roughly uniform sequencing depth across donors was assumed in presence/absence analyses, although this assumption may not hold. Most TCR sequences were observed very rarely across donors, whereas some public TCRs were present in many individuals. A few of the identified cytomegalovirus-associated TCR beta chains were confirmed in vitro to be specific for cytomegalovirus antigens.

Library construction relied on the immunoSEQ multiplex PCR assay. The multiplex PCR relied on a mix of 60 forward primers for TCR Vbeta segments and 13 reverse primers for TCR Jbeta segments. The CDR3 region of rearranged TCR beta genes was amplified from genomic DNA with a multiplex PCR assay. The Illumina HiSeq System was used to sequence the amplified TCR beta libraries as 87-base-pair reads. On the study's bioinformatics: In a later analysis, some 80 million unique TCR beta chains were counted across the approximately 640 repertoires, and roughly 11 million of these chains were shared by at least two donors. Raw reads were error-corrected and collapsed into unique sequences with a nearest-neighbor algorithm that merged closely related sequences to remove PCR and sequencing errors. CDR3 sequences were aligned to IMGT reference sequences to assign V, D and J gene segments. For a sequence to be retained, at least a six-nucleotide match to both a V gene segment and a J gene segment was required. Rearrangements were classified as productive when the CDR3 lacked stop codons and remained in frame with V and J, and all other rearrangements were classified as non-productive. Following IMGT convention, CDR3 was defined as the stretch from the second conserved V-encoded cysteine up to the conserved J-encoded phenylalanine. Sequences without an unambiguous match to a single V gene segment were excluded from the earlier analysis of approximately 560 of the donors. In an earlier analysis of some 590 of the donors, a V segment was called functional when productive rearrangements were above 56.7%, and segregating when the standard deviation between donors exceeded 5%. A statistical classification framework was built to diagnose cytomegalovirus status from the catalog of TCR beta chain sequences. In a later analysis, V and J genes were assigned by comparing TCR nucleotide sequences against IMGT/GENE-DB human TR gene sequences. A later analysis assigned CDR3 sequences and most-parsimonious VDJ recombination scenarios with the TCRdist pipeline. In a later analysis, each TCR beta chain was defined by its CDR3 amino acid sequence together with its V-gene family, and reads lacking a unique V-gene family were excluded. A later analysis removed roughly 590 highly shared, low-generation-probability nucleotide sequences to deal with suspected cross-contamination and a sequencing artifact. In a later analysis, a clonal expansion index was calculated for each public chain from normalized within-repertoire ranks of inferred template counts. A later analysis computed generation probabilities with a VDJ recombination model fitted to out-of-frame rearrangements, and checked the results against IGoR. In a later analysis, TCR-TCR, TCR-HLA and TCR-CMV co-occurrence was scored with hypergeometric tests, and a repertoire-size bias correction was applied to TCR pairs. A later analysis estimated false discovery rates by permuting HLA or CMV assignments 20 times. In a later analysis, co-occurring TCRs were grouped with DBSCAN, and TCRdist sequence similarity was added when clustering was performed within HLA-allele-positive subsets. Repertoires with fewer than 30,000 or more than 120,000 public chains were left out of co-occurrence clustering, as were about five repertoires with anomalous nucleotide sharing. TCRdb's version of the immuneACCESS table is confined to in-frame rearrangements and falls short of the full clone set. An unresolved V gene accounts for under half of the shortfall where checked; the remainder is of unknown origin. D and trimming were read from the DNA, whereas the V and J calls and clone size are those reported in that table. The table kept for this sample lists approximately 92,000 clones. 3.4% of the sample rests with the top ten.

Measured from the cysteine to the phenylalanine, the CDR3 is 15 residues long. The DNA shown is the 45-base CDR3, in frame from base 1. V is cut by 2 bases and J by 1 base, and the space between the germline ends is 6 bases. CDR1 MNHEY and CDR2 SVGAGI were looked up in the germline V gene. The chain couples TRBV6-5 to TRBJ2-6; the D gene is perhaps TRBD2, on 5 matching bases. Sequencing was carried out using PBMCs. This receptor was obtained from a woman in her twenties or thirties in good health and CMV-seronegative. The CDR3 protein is CASSYGESGANVLTF. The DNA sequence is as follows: TGTGCCAGCAGTTACGGGGAGTCTGGGGCCAACGTCCTGACTTTC.